Listed below are T cell receptor beta chains from one sample, sequenced in a study of blood T cells in healthy people across ages. TCRdb re-called the 5' RACE reads through MiXCR, storing one row per CDR3 protein. The sample consists of about 830,000 distinct CDR3 sequences, around 62% of them appearing once. Sequenced input: blood. Receptors originate from a man aged 30 to 39 in good health. The CDR3 runs from the conserved cysteine through the conserved F or W. D genes are given only for firm matches. Rows may omit the clone size; those that give it use once, few, many or a size class.

d_call clone_size j_call v_call cdr3_nt cdr3_aa
. many TRBJ2-3 TRBV9 TGTGCCAGCAGCCCTCAAACCCAGGGGATGAGGACAGATACGCAGTATTTT CASSPQTQGMRTDTQYF
. . TRBJ2-7 TRBV9 TGTGCCAGCAGCGTGGGGGGGGGCAACACCTACGAGCAGTACTTC CASSVGGGNTYEQYF
TRBD1 many TRBJ2-5 TRBV7-2 TGTGCCAGCAGTCGACAGGGCCAAGAGACCCAGTACTTC CASSRQGQETQYF
. . TRBJ2-1 TRBV28 TGTGCCAGCAGTTTATACGGGCGGGAGCAGTTCTTC CASSLYGREQFF
. . TRBJ2-1 TRBV21-1 TGTGCCAGCAGCAACAAACTAGCGGGGGCCTTTAATGAGCAGTTCTTC CASSNKLAGAFNEQFF
TRBD2 . TRBJ2-1 TRBV6-2/TRBV6-3 TGTGCCAGCAGTCTGAACTCCAGGGCGGGGGGGCCTTACAATGAGCAGTTCTTC CASSLNSRAGGPYNEQFF
. . TRBJ2-2 TRBV11-2 TGTGCCAGCTCCGAGCAGGGACCGACCGGGGAGCTGTTTTTT CASSEQGPTGELFF
TRBD1 . TRBJ2-1 TRBV20-1 TGCAGTGCGGCCGGGACAGCGTTTTCCAATGAGCAGTTCTTC CSAAGTAFSNEQFF
TRBD1 . TRBJ1-2 TRBV5-6 TGTGCCAGCAGCTCTGGGACAGGGCGAGGCTACACCTTC CASSSGTGRGYTF
. . TRBJ2-5 TRBV4-3 TGCGCCAGCAGCCCGAGTCCCCACATGGGCAGTGGAGAGACCCAGTACTTC CASSPSPHMGSGETQYF
. . TRBJ2-1 TRBV29-1 TGCAGCGTTGCCGGGGGCAACTACAATGGGCAGTTCTTC CSVAGGNYNGQFF
TRBD1 . TRBJ2-5 TRBV12-3/TRBV12-4 TGTGCCAGCAGTTTAGGGAGGACAGGAGCGCGGACCCAGTACTTC CASSLGRTGARTQYF
. once TRBJ2-1 TRBV6-2/TRBV6-3 TGTGCCAGCAGTTACGTGGGATCGGTCTACAATGAGCAGTTCTTC CASSYVGSVYNEQFF
. once TRBJ2-1 TRBV9 TGTGCCAGCAGCGTCAGGGGCCATGAGCAGTTCTTC CASSVRGHEQFF
. . TRBJ2-7 TRBV4-3 TGCGCCAGCAGCCAAGATACCCAAGGACCCTACGAGCAGTACTTC CASSQDTQGPYEQYF
. few TRBJ2-6 TRBV15 TGTGCCACCAGCAGAGATAGTGCAGGGACCGGGGCCAACGTCCTGACTTTC CATSRDSAGTGANVLTF
TRBD2 . TRBJ2-7 TRBV6-6 TGTGCCAGCAGTTTGGGACTAGCGGAAAACGAGCAGTACTTC CASSLGLAENEQYF
TRBD1 few TRBJ2-7 TRBV5-1 TGTGCCAGCAGTTTGGTAGCAGGGGGATTCTACGAGCAGTACTTC CASSLVAGGFYEQYF
. . TRBJ2-1 TRBV12-3/TRBV12-4 TGTACCAGCAGTCTCGGGGGCAATGAGCAGTTCTTC CTSSLGGNEQFF
. . TRBJ2-7 TRBV28 TGTGCCAGCGGGAGTTTCTCCTACGAGCAGTACTTC CASGSFSYEQYF
. . TRBJ2-7 TRBV10-3 TGTGCCATCAGTGAGTCGAAAACTGCCACCTACGAGCAGTACTTC CAISESKTATYEQYF
TRBD1 . TRBJ2-7 TRBV6-5 TGTGCCAGCAGGTCCTCCGGGACAGGGGAGTCCTACGAGCAGTACTTC CASRSSGTGESYEQYF
. . TRBJ2-1 TRBV27 TGTGCCAGCAGTTACTCCCTCACATCCAGACGGGCGAGCGAGCAGTTCTTC CASSYSLTSRRASEQFF
. . TRBJ1-1 TRBV29-1 TGCAGCGTTGATTCGGGCGGTGAAGCTTTCTTT CSVDSGGEAFF
. . TRBJ2-1 TRBV21-1 TGTGCCAGCAGCAAACCCAGGAGTCAGTTCTTC CASSKPRSQFF
TRBD1 few TRBJ2-7 TRBV7-9 TGTGCCAGCAGCCCGAGACAGGGAGCCTACGAGCAGTACTTC CASSPRQGAYEQYF
. . TRBJ1-2 TRBV29-1 TGCAGCGTTGAATTTTACGAGTTAGACTATGGCTACACCTTC CSVEFYELDYGYTF
. few TRBJ2-7 TRBV5-6 TGTGCCAGCAGACTCGGACAGACCTACGAGCAGTACTTC CASRLGQTYEQYF
TRBD2 . TRBJ2-1 TRBV2 TGTGCCAGCAAGTGGACTAGCGGGGGCTACAATGAGCAGTTCTTC CASKWTSGGYNEQFF
. . TRBJ1-2 TRBV5-1 TGCGCCAGCAGCTCGGACAGCCCCTATGGCTACACCTTC CASSSDSPYGYTF
. once TRBJ2-7 TRBV7-2 TGTGCCAGCAGCTCCGGAGCTGGGGCCAGGGGCCGTGACTACGAGCAGTACTTC CASSSGAGARGRDYEQYF
. . TRBJ2-7 TRBV28 TGTGCCAGCACCCCAATAGTAAACGGAGCCTACGAGCAGTACTTC CASTPIVNGAYEQYF
. few TRBJ2-5 TRBV7-2 TGTGCCAGCAGCACCACAGGGGGGGCTGGGGAGACCCAGTACTTC CASSTTGGAGETQYF
. . TRBJ2-3 TRBV27 TGTGCCAGCAGTTTCATCCAGGGGGGAGATACGCAGTATTTT CASSFIQGGDTQYF
TRBD1 . TRBJ1-4 TRBV5-6 TGTGCCAGCAGCTTAGTTGGCCCAGGGGGTAATGAAAAACTGTTTTTT CASSLVGPGGNEKLFF
TRBD1 . TRBJ2-5 TRBV24-1 TGTGCCACCAGTGACCTCGGACAGGGGGGACAAGAGACCCAGTACTTC CATSDLGQGGQETQYF
TRBD1 . TRBJ2-7 TRBV2 TGTGCCAGCAGTGAGGGGACAGAACTCTACGAGCAGTACTTC CASSEGTELYEQYF
TRBD2 few TRBJ2-3 TRBV29-1 TGCAGCGTCCGCCTTGGGCGGGGGGTTAATACGCAGTATTTT CSVRLGRGVNTQYF
. . TRBJ2-3 TRBV29-1 TGCAGCGTTTCCACGGCGGGGGCGTCCACAGATACGCAGTATTTT CSVSTAGASTDTQYF
. once TRBJ2-5 TRBV28 TGTGCCAGCAGTTTCCCCAGGGTGAAGACCCAGTACTTC CASSFPRVKTQYF
TRBD1 . TRBJ2-7 TRBV20-1 TGCAGTGCTAGAGATCAGGGGGCCGGGAACTCCTACGAGCAGTACTTC CSARDQGAGNSYEQYF
TRBD1 . TRBJ2-4 TRBV15 TGTGCCACCAGCAGAGCTGACAGGGGGGTAGACATTCAGTACTTC CATSRADRGVDIQYF
TRBD1 . TRBJ1-2 TRBV28 TGTGCCACCGATGACAGGGGGCTAAACTATGGCTACACCTTC CATDDRGLNYGYTF
. . TRBJ1-5 TRBV20-1 TGCAGTGCAATCCCTCCCCGCGGGGAAAACCCCAATCAGCCCCAGCATTTT CSAIPPRGENPNQPQHF
. . TRBJ2-7 TRBV21-1 TGTGCCAGCGACCCAGGGGACTACGAGCAGTACTTC CASDPGDYEQYF
. few TRBJ2-7 TRBV7-2 TGTGCCAGCAGCAGACTCCGGGGCCGCTCCTACGAGCAGTACTTC CASSRLRGRSYEQYF
. few TRBJ2-3 TRBV10-3 TGTGCCATCAGTGGAGGGGATGGAGATACGCAGTATTTT CAISGGDGDTQYF
. . TRBJ2-3 TRBV12-3/TRBV12-4 TGTGCCAGCAGTCTCCGGGGGATTCCAACGACAGATACGCAGTATTTT CASSLRGIPTTDTQYF
. few TRBJ2-5 TRBV14 TGTGCCAGCAGCCAAGTAGAGAGGGAAATACAAGAGACCCAGTACTTC CASSQVEREIQETQYF
. few TRBJ2-7 TRBV2 TGTACCGAGATTCCGACAGACAACTACGAGCAGTACTTC CTEIPTDNYEQYF
. . TRBJ1-1 TRBV6-1 TGTGCCAGCAGGGTCGGGACGGAGAACACTGAAGCTTTCTTT CASRVGTENTEAFF
TRBD2 . TRBJ2-3 TRBV20-1 TGCAGTGCCAACCCAGGAGCGGGGTCGACAGATACGCAGTATTTT CSANPGAGSTDTQYF
. . TRBJ2-1 TRBV7-3 TGTGCCAGCAGCCCCAGCGGTGGGTTCGGTACGTGGGAGCAGTTCTTC CASSPSGGFGTWEQFF